Sequencing of this T cell receptor beta chain was carried out in a study of T cell responses to AZD1222 COVID-19 vaccine. Study-level background: Researchers grouped second doses given at about 4 or about 12 weeks into one pool.

A word on this clone: No antigen is known for it.

Regarding the study as a whole: Baseline serology detected seropositivity in only a handful of AZD1222 recipients. Females made up more of the donors, who were largely white British, and clonal diversity may have come out too low. Vaccine-associated CD4 TCRs ranged over spike, dominating at 160-218 and 743-854.

Germline CDR1 and CDR2: MDHEN and SYDVKM. This CDR3 comprises 15 residues. After removal of 6 bases from V and 5 bases from J, the junction contained 8 bases not matched to a gene. This table comes from immunoSEQ multiplex PCR, and its TCRdb copy is limited to in-frame clones, with some not included. The repertoire has some 150,000 clones, 70% to 90% of them found once; the top ten carry around 15%. The clonotype comes from an adult in good health. Sample: peripheral blood, taken on day 0 of AZD1222 vaccination. The chain is built from TRBV28 and TRBJ1-3, with TRBD1 identical over 9 bases. DNA for the CDR3: TGTGCCAGCAGCCCCCCAGGGACAGGGCGAAACACCATATATTTT. Amino acids: CASSPPGTGRNTIYF.